This TCR beta chain was retrieved from a study of T cell responses to AZD1222 COVID-19 vaccine. The data were produced by immunoSEQ multiplex PCR, yet TCRdb's version contains in-frame clones alone and is incomplete. This sample yields 85,000 to 100,000 clones, of which more than 85% are seen a single time; 8% to 9.5% belongs to the top ten. Germline V gives CDR1 DFQATT, CDR2 SNEGSKA (reference sequence). Trimming took 1 base from V and 1 from J, leaving 1 base between them. The CDR3 is 11 amino acids. This chain joins TRBV20-1 and TRBJ2-5, with D unclear. The receptor was isolated from an adult who received the AZD1222 COVID-19 vaccine. This material consisted of peripheral blood, taken 28 days after the second AZD1222 dose. In nucleotides, the CDR3 is TGCAGTGCTAGAGTCCAAGAGACCCAGTACTTC. Its translation: CSARVQETQYF.